A single TCR beta chain is shown here with its context. This clonotype came up many times. Its antigen specificity is not known. No much larger clone is present one base from it, and per-base qualities are unavailable. The TCR beta CDR3 regions were amplified from the RNA transcripts. For the first round of RT-PCR on the TCR CDR3, the HTBI primer set was used together with the Qiagen OneStep RT-PCR kit. A second multiplex PCR round built the libraries, followed by size selection and purification. The libraries were sequenced on an Illumina HiSeq2000 using paired-end 100 bp reads. The paper's data handling went like this. SOAPnuke was used to process the raw data, throwing out any read that contained adapters or uncalled bases, had a mean Phred below 15, or lacked an exact constant-primer or identifier match. High-quality paired reads were merged using COPE v1.2.5, and each unique nucleotide sequence was defined as a clonotype. MiTCR v1.1 was used to align the clonotypes against IMGT TRBV, TRBD and TRBJ reference segments. Only V-J combinations with frequency above 0.0001, covering 99.2% of repertoires, were analysed. The TCS score was defined as the ratio of F50 (clonal expansion) to E x V (chaos), calculated using BLOSUM62-based TCRdist between CDR3 peptides within each V-J. Welch's t-statistics and random forest reduced roughly 530 V-J features to roughly 13, which were used in a naive Bayes classifier (R e1071). The public sequencing data were trimmed at Q25 with fastp and processed into clonotypes with MiXCR by TCRdb, which kept only in-frame beta chains. All rows with the same CDR3 protein become a single entry with the most common DNA and genes. The V and J calls shown here were made by TCRdb, not taken from the authors' results. For this sample the table gives over 700,000 distinct CDR3 sequences, of which about 17% were detected only once. Of the sample, 16% is held by the ten largest clones.

Hyperthyroidism patients were aged 18 to 65 years and newly diagnosed, with disease duration of less than 2 months. The study excluded patients with uncontrolled infections, other autoimmune diseases, pregnancy or lactation. Diagnoses were established on the basis of clinical symptoms, serum thyroxine and TRAb, thyroid ultrasound, and orbital computed tomography. Blood from progressor patients was collected at the time of first diagnosis with hyperthyroidism, before any ophthalmopathy symptoms had appeared. Ficoll-Paque density gradient centrifugation was used to isolate PBMCs from around 10 ml of fresh peripheral blood. Progressor patients were first diagnosed with Graves' hyperthyroidism and then developed ophthalmopathy during follow-up. Total RNA was extracted with Trizol reagent, and quality was checked on an Agilent 2100 Bioanalyzer. CDR1 and CDR2 are read off the germline V gene (reference sequence) as DFQATT and SNEGSKA. The germline ends are 12 bases apart after V is trimmed by 0 bases and J by 1 base. Inclusive of the bounding cysteine and phenylalanine, the CDR3 is 15 residues long. Only the CDR3 DNA is retained, 45 bases long and in frame from the first base.

These data are taken from a study of T cells in Graves' hyperthyroidism and ophthalmopathy (dated by TCRdb to 2018 to 2020). A note on the overall study: Peripheral blood was sampled at the time of initial diagnosis, prior to any treatment. The paper reports TCR Vbeta CDR3 sequencing of some 140 peripheral blood samples: approximately 41 ophthalmopathy, around 80 hyperthyroidism and around 17 progressor patients. In more than 5 Graves' hyperthyroidism patients, the study also compared T-cell repertoires from thyroid tissue with T-cell repertoires from blood. The 90 to 100 discovery patients were randomly divided into training and test sets at a 7:3 ratio. Whether ophthalmopathy could be predicted prospectively was tested in an independent validation cohort made up of fewer than 20 hyperthyroidism patients plus 17 patients who later progressed to ophthalmopathy. To identify distinguishing TCR V-J signatures, a discovery cohort of 90 to 100 patients was used, comprising some 43 with Graves' ophthalmopathy and around 57 with stable Graves' hyperthyroidism. After sampling, hyperthyroidism patients received methimazole starting at 30 mg daily, and ophthalmopathy patients received high-dose intravenous methylprednisolone.

What the work shows at the level of the full study, not this receptor alone: Blood samples also contained most of the expanded thyroid clonotypes (frequency above 0.001), which suggests that blood repertoires may reflect thyroid immune responses. Ophthalmopathy was separated from stable hyperthyroidism by a 13 V-J signature model, with around 88% sensitivity and about 81% specificity obtained in cross-validation and 80%/75% obtained in testing. In validation, the model predicted progression to ophthalmopathy with 55% to 71% sensitivity and around 72% specificity, a median of about 6.7 months before onset. Sample size was not statistically predetermined, and investigators were not blinded to group allocation.

The sequencing sample was made of blood. This receptor chain uses TRBV20-1 and TRBJ1-1; D gene: possibly TRBD1, on 6 matching bases. The TCR sequence derives from a woman aged 45-60 years with Graves' hyperthyroidism that later progressed to Graves' ophthalmopathy. The bases read TGCAGTGCTAGAGATCTAGAGACAGGGAACACTGAAGCTTTCTTT. It codes for CSARDLETGNTEAFF.